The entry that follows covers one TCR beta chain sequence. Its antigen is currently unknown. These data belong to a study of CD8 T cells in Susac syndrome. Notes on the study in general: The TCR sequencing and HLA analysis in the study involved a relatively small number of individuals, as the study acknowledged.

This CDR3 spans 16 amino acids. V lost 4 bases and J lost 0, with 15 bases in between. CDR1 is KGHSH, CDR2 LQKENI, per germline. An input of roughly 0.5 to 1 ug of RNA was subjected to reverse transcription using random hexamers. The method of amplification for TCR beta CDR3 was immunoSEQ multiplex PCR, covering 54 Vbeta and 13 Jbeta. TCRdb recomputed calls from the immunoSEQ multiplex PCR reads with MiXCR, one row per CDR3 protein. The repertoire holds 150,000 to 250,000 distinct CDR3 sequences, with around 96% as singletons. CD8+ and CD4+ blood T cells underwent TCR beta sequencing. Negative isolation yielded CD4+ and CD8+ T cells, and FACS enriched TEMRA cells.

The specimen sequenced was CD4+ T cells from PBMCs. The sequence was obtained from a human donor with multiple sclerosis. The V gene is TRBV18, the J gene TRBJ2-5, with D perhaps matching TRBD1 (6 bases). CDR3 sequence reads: CASSQEGTMYQETQYF. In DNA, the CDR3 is TGTGCCAGCTCACAAGAAGGGACAATGTACCAAGAGACCCAGTACTTC.